These 25 T cell receptor beta chains were sequenced from one sample in a study of OX40 agonist ivuxolimab in advanced cancers. Library preparation used the immunoSEQ multiplex PCR assay. TCRdb took over this immuneACCESS table, retaining in-frame rearrangements with V and J assigned. Such tables are incomplete; in checked studies, under half of the missing clones stem from an unresolved V gene, and the remainder is unexplained. A total of under 85,000 clones appear in this sample, roughly 86% of them only once. Of the sample, under 3% falls within the top ten clones. This specimen consisted of CD4+ or CD8+ T cells sorted from blood, obtained in a trial of the OX40 agonist ivuxolimab. Source of these receptors: an adult with an advanced solid tumor such as melanoma, head and neck, liver or kidney cancer.

The chain employs TRBV19 and TRBJ2-7; possible D gene TRBD1, 6 bases. The CDR3 covers 12 residues. Trimming removed 3 bases at V and 6 bases at J, with 9 bases between. Per germline, CDR1 LNHDA and CDR2 SQIVND (reference sequence). Written as DNA, the CDR3 is TGTGCCAGTAGTATTCAGGGGTTCGAGCAGTACTTC. Translation gives CASSIQGFEQYF.

This chain connects TRBV27 to TRBJ2-7; 9 bases are a match to TRBD1. V trimming: 6 bases; J trimming: 3 bases; junction bases outside the gene matches: 12. The CDR3 loop spans 16 amino acids. Germline V lookup: CDR1 MNHEY, CDR2 SMNVEV (reference sequence). Here the CDR3 DNA reads TGTGCCAGCAGCCCTAGCAGACAGGGGGAGGACTACGAGCAGTACTTC. The encoded protein is CASSPSRQGEDYEQYF.

This chain links TRBV19 with TRBJ1-1; D ambiguous. V lost 3 bases and J 5 bases, leaving 16 bases between the germline ends. Germline loops: CDR1 LNHDA, CDR2 SQIVND (reference sequence). There are 15 residues in the CDR3. The CDR3 spells CASSINSPKGTEAFF. CDR3 DNA sequence: TGTGCCAGTAGTATTAACTCCCCCAAGGGAACTGAAGCTTTCTTT.

The J gene is TRBJ2-2, the V gene TRBV19; the D gene is possibly TRBD2 (5 bases). The CDR3 loop spans 15 amino acids. The V and J ends lost 4 bases and 5 bases respectively, with 14 bases between them. The germline V gene encodes CDR1 LNHDA and CDR2 SQIVND (reference sequence). The DNA of the CDR3 is TGTGCCAGTAGTAAGGGTGACCGGGAAACCGGGGAGCTGTTTTTT. Translated: CASSKGDRETGELFF. The full variable domain, its missing parts supplied by reference TRBV19 and TRBJ2-2, is DGGITQSPKYLFRKEGQNVTLSCEQNLNHDAMYWYRQDPGQGLRLIYYSQIVNDFQKGDIAEGYSVSREKKESFPLTVTSAQKNPTAFYLCASSKGDRETGELFFGEGSRLTVL.

The CDR3: CASSLRTEGSSGYTF. The CDR3 DNA is TGTGCCAGCAGCTTGCGAACAGAAGGCTCCTCTGGCTACACCTTC. The rearrangement links TRBV5-5 to TRBJ1-2; D gene ambiguous. Germline loops: CDR1 SGHKS, CDR2 YYEKEE (reference sequence). There are 15 residues in the CDR3. Trimming removed 1 base at V and 7 bases at J, with 17 bases between.

The V gene is TRBV7-2, the J gene TRBJ2-2; TRBD2 matches 11 bases. Trimming cost V 5 bases and J 7 bases; bases outside gene matches: 9. This CDR3 region has 16 residues. Germline CDR1 SGHTA, CDR2 FQGNSA. The CDR3 here is CASSQISGGALGELFF. The CDR3 DNA follows: TGTGCCAGCAGCCAAATTAGCGGGGGGGCCCTCGGGGAGCTGTTTTTT.

This clone was seen only a few times. The chain joins TRBV6-1 to TRBJ2-3; the D gene is possibly TRBD1 (5 bases). Germline CDR1 MNHNS, CDR2 SASEGT. The CDR3 runs to 14 residues. Trimming removed 7 bases from V and 4 bases from J, with 15 bases in between. The CDR3 DNA sequence: TGTGCCAGCATGGGGCGATCCCTGCCAGATACGCAGTATTTT. As protein: CASMGRSLPDTQYF.

CDR3 in amino acids: CASSLGAGELFF. In DNA form, the CDR3 reads TGTGCCAGCAGCTTAGGTGCCGGGGAGCTGTTTTTT. The gene calls are TRBV11-2 and TRBJ2-2; D gene uncertain. V dropped 1 base and J dropped 6 bases, with 3 bases sitting between them. Germline lookup yields CDR1 SGHAT and CDR2 FQNNGV. CDR3 length equals 12 residues.

The rearrangement joins TRBV21-1 to TRBJ2-7. TRBV21-1 is a documented pseudogene. The CDR3 runs 14 residues. The CDR3 region is CASSKVGYLYEQYF. The CDR3 DNA follows: TGTGCCAGCAGCAAAGTAGGGTATCTCTACGAGCAGTACTTC.

V gene TRBV5-4 combines with J gene TRBJ1-5; possible D gene TRBD1, 5 bases. This CDR3 spans 14 amino acids. Germline V lookup: CDR1 SGHNT, CDR2 YYREEE (reference sequence). The germline V and J ends were trimmed by 2 bases and 7 bases, with 13 bases remaining between them. In DNA, the CDR3 is TGTGCCAGCAGCTTAGCAGGGAGTCAACAGCCCCAGCATTTT. Translation gives CASSLAGSQQPQHF.

The chain has TRBV29-1 and TRBJ2-3, with D perhaps assigned TRBD1 or TRBD2 (7 bases each). CDR3 length: 14 amino acids. Germline V gene lookup returns CDR1 SQVTM and CDR2 ANQGSEA. V was clipped by 5 bases and J by 2 bases, with 14 bases between them. The CDR3: CSVWGGQTTDTQYF. The CDR3 DNA sequence: TGCAGCGTTTGGGGGGGACAGACCACAGATACGCAGTATTTT.

This chain connects TRBV7-2 to TRBJ1-2; D uncertain. The V end was cut by 3 bases, the J end by 4 bases, with 6 bases between. The CDR3 loop spans 12 amino acids. From germline, CDR1 is SGHTA and CDR2 FQGNSA. As DNA, the CDR3 is TGTGCCAGCAGCTTTGATCTCTATGGCTACACCTTC. This sequence encodes CASSFDLYGYTF.

The rearrangement joins TRBV25-1 to TRBJ2-2, with 9 bases identical to TRBD1. CDR1 and CDR2 (germline): MGHDK, SYGVNS. J lost 3 bases, V lost 3 bases, and 5 bases had no gene match. The length of the CDR3 is 16 residues. CDR3 protein: CASSDPGQGDTGELFF. The CDR3 DNA reads as TGTGCCAGCAGTGATCCGGGACAGGGAGACACCGGGGAGCTGTTTTTT.

The rearrangement joins TRBV7-2 to TRBJ1-6; possibly TRBD1 for D (5 bases). V was trimmed by 3 bases and J by 6 bases, leaving 9 bases between them. Germline CDR1 reads SGHTA; CDR2 reads FQGNSA. CDR3 size: 14 residues. The CDR3 region has the DNA TGTGCCAGCAGCTTGGGGAGGGGTAATTCACCCCTCCACTTT. It encodes CASSLGRGNSPLHF.

This chain links TRBV4-3 with TRBJ1-6; TRBD1 agrees at 8 bases. Germline loops: CDR1 LGHNA, CDR2 YSLEER. The V segment lost 4 bases and the J segment 5 bases; nucleotides outside the gene matches: 7. CDR3 length: 16 amino acids. CDR3 residues: CASSLTGVGHNSPLHF. In DNA form, the CDR3 reads TGCGCCAGCAGCCTGACAGGGGTGGGGCATAATTCACCCCTCCACTTT.

The chain uses TRBV14 and TRBJ1-3, with 7 bases fitting TRBD1. This CDR3 has 13 amino acids. V was clipped by 9 bases and J by 0 bases; unmatched bases: 2. The germline gives CDR1 SGHDN, CDR2 FVKESK. The CDR3 DNA reads TGTGCCAGTAGGGACAGCTCTGGAAACACCATATATTTT. As protein: CASRDSSGNTIYF.

The chain links TRBV7-2 to TRBJ2-7; 7 bases are a match to TRBD1. Germline V gene data show CDR1 as SGHTA and CDR2 as FQGNSA. This CDR3 region has 14 residues. Trimming took 5 bases from V and 7 from J; bases not matched to a gene: 11. The CDR3 DNA reads as TGTGCCAGCAGCCGCCGACAGGGCCCGGGGGAGCAGTACGTC. This gives the protein CASSRRQGPGEQYV.

A note on this clone: This specimen includes other DNA sequences encoding the same CDR3. The rearrangement joins TRBV7-7 to TRBJ2-3, with 8 bases that match TRBD1. Germline loops: CDR1 SSHAT, CDR2 FNYEAQ (reference sequence). This CDR3 region has 13 residues. V shed 6 bases and J 5 bases; nucleotides not matched to a gene: 4. The DNA of the CDR3 is TGTGCCAGCAGTCCTGACAGGGGAGATACGCAGTATTTT. The encoded protein is CASSPDRGDTQYF. The whole variable domain, filled in from reference TRBV7-7 and TRBJ2-3, reads GAGVSQSPRYKVTKRGQDVTLRCDPISSHATLYWYQQALGQGPEFLTYFNYEAQPDKSGLPSDRFSAERPEGSISTLTIQRTEQRDSAMYRCASSPDRGDTQYFGPGTRLTVL.

This chain uses TRBV7-2 with TRBJ2-2; 7 nucleotides agree with TRBD2. CDR1 and CDR2 from the germline V gene are SGHTA and FQGNSA. The CDR3 contains 15 residues. Trimming took 2 bases from V and 10 from J; bases not matched to a gene: 10. The CDR3 is CASSLSYSGVKELFF. The CDR3 DNA sequence: TGTGCCAGCAGCTTATCCTACAGCGGGGTTAAGGAGCTGTTTTTT. Combining the CDR3 with reference TRBV7-2 and TRBJ2-2 gives the whole variable domain GAGVSQSPSNKVTEKGKDVELRCDPISGHTALYWYRQSLGQGLEFLIYFQGNSAPDKSGLPSDRFSAERTGGSVSTLTIQRTQQEDSAVYLCASSLSYSGVKELFFGEGSRLTVL.

The gene calls are TRBV7-9 and TRBJ1-1, with 11 bases lining up with TRBD1. V lost 1 base, J lost 6 bases, and 7 bases stayed unmatched. The CDR3 sequence is 16 residues long. CDR1 and CDR2 from the germline V gene are SEHNR and FQNEAQ (reference sequence). The CDR3 nucleotides are TGTGCCAGCAGCTTAGACTTCGGACAGGGGGCTTCTGAAGCTTTCTTT. It encodes CASSLDFGQGASEAFF.

V is TRBV5-1 and J is TRBJ2-7; 9 positions agree with TRBD1. The CDR3 runs to 15 residues. Germline assignment: CDR1 SGHRS and CDR2 YFSETQ. Germline trimming cut 4 bases from V and 4 bases from J; bases unmatched to any gene: 9. CDR3 amino acids: CASSLDRGVGYEQYV. In nucleotides, the CDR3 is TGCGCCAGCAGCCTGGACAGGGGAGTAGGGTACGAGCAGTACGTC.

This chain joins TRBV28 and TRBJ2-3; TRBD1 agrees at 7 bases. CDR3 length equals 15 residues. Germline CDR1 MDHEN, CDR2 SYDVKM. With V trimmed by 4 bases and J by 2 bases, 6 bases remained unmatched. The CDR3 DNA follows: TGTGCCAGCAGTTCCGGACAGGACCACACAGATACGCAGTATTTT. Translation: CASSSGQDHTDTQYF.

A word on this clone: Additional DNA sequences in this sample encode the identical CDR3. This chain connects TRBV5-1 to TRBJ2-3, with 10 bases fitting TRBD1. There are 15 residues in the CDR3. The V and J ends lost 3 bases and 6 bases, in that order; junction bases with no gene match: 7. CDR1 SGHRS and CDR2 YFSETQ come from the germline V gene. Written as DNA, the CDR3 is TGCGCCAGCAGCTGGGCCGGACAGGGGGGGGATACGCAGTATTTT. Translation: CASSWAGQGGDTQYF.

V gene TRBV28 combines with J gene TRBJ1-5, with 9 bases aligning to TRBD1. This CDR3 is built from 14 residues. Germline-derived CDR1 and CDR2 are MDHEN and SYDVKM. V shed 5 bases and J 6 bases; nucleotides not matched to a gene: 5. Here the CDR3 DNA reads TGTGCCAGCAGTGCCGGGACAGGGACTCAGCCCCAGCATTTT. Amino acid sequence: CASSAGTGTQPQHF.

The CDR3 is CASRDGTGVDYTF. Here the CDR3 DNA reads TGTGCCAGCAGGGACGGGACAGGGGTTGACTACACCTTC. The rearrangement uses TRBV6-5 and TRBJ1-2; 10 positions agree with TRBD1. CDR3 length: 13 residues. V was pared by 6 bases and J by 10 bases, with 8 bases of the junction left unmatched. Per germline, CDR1 MNHEY and CDR2 SVGAGI.